The 9 T cell receptor beta chains given below trace back to one sample, sequenced in a study of PD-L1 blockade in urothelial cancer. TCRdb's table, derived via immunoSEQ multiplex PCR, lists solely in-frame clones and lacks some. The sample lists tens of thousands of clones; 83% were seen once. This material consisted of PBMCs, taken around atezolizumab (anti-PD-L1) treatment. These receptors were taken from a man in his sixties with urothelial cancer.

CDR3 bases: TGTGCCACAGGGACAGCCGCCGAGACCCAGTACTTC. As protein: CATGTAAETQYF. V is TRBV7-9 and J is TRBJ2-5; 7 bases are shared with TRBD1. Germline V gene sequence: CDR1 SEHNR, CDR2 FQNEAQ (reference sequence). J lost 5 bases, V lost 10 bases, and 7 bases had no gene match. The CDR3 contains 12 residues.

This clone has a single count. The CDR3: CASSFSRATDTQYF. Written as DNA, the CDR3 is TGCGCCAGCAGCTTTAGTAGAGCCACAGATACGCAGTATTTT. The chain joins TRBV5-1 to TRBJ2-3, with D hard to call. Trimming stripped 2 bases from V and 2 bases from J, with 9 bases between. The CDR3 consists of 14 residues. Germline lookup yields CDR1 SGHRS and CDR2 YFSETQ. The entire variable domain, with the rest obtained from reference TRBV5-1 and TRBJ2-3, is as follows: KAGVTQTPRYLIKTRGQQVTLSCSPISGHRSVSWYQQTPGQGLQFLFEYFSETQRNKGNFPGRFSGRQFSNSRSEMNVSTLELGDSALYLCASSFSRATDTQYFGPGTRLTVL.

This clone came up once. This chain links TRBV10-2 with TRBJ2-7, with D hard to call. Germline CDR1 is WSHSY and CDR2 is SAAADI. The CDR3 extends over 13 amino acids. Trimming took off 8 bases at V and 0 bases at J, with 11 bases between the two ends. The CDR3 is CASSLTDSYEQYF. The CDR3 nucleotides are TGCGCCAGCTCCCTGACTGACTCCTACGAGCAGTACTTC.

CDR3 coding DNA: TGTGCCAGTAGTATAGGGGCGAAAACAGATACGCAGTATTTT. As protein: CASSIGAKTDTQYF. The chain links TRBV19 to TRBJ2-3; D gene ambiguous. The V gene lost 1 base and the J gene lost 3 bases, with 8 bases spanning the gap. CDR1 is LNHDA, CDR2 SQIVND, per germline (reference sequence). The CDR3 has 14 residues.

The chain joins TRBV7-9 to TRBJ1-1; maybe TRBD1 (5 bases). The CDR3 loop spans 16 amino acids. Looked up from germline, CDR1 is SEHNR and CDR2 is FQNEAQ (reference sequence). Trimming pared 5 bases from V and 1 base from J, leaving 17 bases between. CDR3 residues: CASSRTGVQGNTEAFF. For the CDR3, the DNA is TGTGCCAGCAGCCGAACAGGTGTCCAAGGGAACACTGAAGCTTTCTTT.

This clone was seen a few times. CDR3 sequence reads: CASSPGGVSWPQHF. The DNA for the CDR3 is TGTGCCAGCAGCCCGGGGGGGGTGTCATGGCCCCAGCATTTT. V and J are TRBV28 and TRBJ1-5; D is perhaps TRBD1 (5 bases). The germline V and J ends were trimmed by 6 bases and 9 bases, with 18 bases remaining between them. The germline gives CDR1 MDHEN, CDR2 SYDVKM. CDR3 length: 14 residues.

The chain joins TRBV6-1 to TRBJ1-2, with D unresolved. The CDR3 length is 15 residues. The V gene lost 6 bases and the J gene lost 0 bases, with 14 bases spanning the gap. The germline CDR1 and CDR2 sequences are MNHNS and SASEGT. The CDR3 coding sequence is TGTGCCAGCAGCTTACAGACGGTATCTAACTATGGCTACACCTTC. Encoded protein: CASSLQTVSNYGYTF.

V and J are TRBV6-6 and TRBJ2-7, with D tentatively TRBD2 (6 bases). Trimming shortened V by 6 bases and J by 3 bases, and 21 bases separated the two germline ends. This CDR3 comprises 16 residues. Germline-derived CDR1 and CDR2 are MNHNY and SVGAGI (reference sequence). CDR3 residues: CASSLRGGSGHYEQYF. In DNA, the CDR3 is TGTGCCAGCAGCCTCCGGGGTGGTAGCGGCCACTACGAGCAGTACTTC.

V gene TRBV28 combines with J gene TRBJ2-7, with 11 bases aligning to TRBD1. The ends lost 9 bases at V and 3 bases at J; junction bases unmatched: 7. The CDR3 extends over 14 amino acids. The germline V gene encodes CDR1 MDHEN and CDR2 SYDVKM. CDR3 loop: CASIPGQGDYEQYF. CDR3 DNA sequence: TGTGCCAGTATCCCGGGACAGGGGGACTACGAGCAGTACTTC. Together with reference TRBV28 and TRBJ2-7, the CDR3 gives the full variable domain: DVKVTQSSRYLVKRTGEKVFLECVQDMDHENMFWYRQDPGLGLRLIYFSYDVKMKEKGDIPEGYSVSREKKERFSLILESASTNQTSMYLCASIPGQGDYEQYFGPGTRLTVT.